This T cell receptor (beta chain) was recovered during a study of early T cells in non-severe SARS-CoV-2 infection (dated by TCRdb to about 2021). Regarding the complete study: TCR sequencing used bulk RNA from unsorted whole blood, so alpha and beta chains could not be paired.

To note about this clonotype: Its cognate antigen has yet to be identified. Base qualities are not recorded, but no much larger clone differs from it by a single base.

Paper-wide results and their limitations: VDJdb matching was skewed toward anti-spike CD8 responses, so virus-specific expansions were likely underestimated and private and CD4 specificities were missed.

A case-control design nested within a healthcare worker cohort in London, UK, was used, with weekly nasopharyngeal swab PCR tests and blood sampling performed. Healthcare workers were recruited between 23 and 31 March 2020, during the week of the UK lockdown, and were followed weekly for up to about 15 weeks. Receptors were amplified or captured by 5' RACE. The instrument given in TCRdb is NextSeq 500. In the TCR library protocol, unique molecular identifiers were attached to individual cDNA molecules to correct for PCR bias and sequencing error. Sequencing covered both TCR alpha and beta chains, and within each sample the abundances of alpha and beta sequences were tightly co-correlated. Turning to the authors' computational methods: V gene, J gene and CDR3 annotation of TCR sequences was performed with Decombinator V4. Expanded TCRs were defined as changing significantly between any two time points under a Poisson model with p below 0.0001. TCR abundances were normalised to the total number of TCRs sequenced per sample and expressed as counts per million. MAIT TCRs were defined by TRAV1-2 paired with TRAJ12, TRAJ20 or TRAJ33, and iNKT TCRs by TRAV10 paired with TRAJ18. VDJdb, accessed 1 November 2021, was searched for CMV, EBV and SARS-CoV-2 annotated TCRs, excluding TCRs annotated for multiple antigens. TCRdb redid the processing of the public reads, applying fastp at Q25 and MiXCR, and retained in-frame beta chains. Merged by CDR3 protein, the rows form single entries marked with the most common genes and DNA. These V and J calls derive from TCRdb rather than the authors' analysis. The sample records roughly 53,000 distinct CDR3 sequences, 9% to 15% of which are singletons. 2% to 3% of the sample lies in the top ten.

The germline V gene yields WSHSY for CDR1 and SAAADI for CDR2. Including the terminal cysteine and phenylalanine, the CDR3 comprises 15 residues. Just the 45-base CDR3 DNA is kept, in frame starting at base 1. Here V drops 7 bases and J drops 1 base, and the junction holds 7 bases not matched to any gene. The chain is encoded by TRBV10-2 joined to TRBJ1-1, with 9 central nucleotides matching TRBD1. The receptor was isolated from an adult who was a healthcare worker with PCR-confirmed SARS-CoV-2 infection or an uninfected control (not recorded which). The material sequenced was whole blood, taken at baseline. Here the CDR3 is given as CASTIPGQGNTEAFF. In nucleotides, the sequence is TGCGCCAGCACAATACCGGGACAGGGGAACACTGAAGCTTTCTTT.